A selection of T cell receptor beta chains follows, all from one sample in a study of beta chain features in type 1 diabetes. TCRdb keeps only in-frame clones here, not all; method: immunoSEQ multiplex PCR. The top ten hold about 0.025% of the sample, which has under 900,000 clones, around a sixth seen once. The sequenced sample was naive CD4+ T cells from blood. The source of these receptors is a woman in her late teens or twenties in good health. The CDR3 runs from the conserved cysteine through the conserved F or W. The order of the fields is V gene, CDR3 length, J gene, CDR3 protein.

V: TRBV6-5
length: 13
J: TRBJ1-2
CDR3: CASSSGRTYGYTF

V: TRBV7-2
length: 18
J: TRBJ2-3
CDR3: CASSLRSQGRVGSDTQYF

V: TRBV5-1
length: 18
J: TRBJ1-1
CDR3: CASSLGVTGERRGTEAFF

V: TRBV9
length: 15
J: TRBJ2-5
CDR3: CASSPIQGHQETQYF

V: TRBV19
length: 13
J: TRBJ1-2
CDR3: CASSIGRPAGYTF

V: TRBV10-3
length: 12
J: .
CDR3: CAIGGTAYEQYF

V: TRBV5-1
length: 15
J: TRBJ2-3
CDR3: CASSVGQGYTDTQYF

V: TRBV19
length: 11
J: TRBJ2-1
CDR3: CASKDGNEQFF

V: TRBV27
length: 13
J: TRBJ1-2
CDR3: CASRTDRNEDYTF

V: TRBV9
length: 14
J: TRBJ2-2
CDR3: CASSPTSGDGELFF

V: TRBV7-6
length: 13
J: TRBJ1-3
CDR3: CASSSSNGNTIYF

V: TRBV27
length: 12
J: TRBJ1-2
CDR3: CASGQVGGGYTF

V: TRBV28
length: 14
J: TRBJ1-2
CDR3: CASSLSQGTYGYTF

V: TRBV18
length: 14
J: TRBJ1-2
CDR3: CASSPGDRGLSYTF

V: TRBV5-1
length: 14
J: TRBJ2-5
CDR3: CASSFGSGKETQYF

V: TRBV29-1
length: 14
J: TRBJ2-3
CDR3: CSVELSGGPDTQYF

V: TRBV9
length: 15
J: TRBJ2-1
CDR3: CASSVGSGSRNEQFF

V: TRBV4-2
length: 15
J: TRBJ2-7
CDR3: CASSQDRRGTYEQYF

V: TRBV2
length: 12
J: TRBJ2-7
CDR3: CASSEGRGLQYF

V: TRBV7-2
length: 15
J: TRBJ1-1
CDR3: CASSLVGQWNTEAFF

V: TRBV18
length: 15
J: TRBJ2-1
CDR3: CASSPPSGGGNEQFF

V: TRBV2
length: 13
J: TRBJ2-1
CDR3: CASRKGEGIEQFF

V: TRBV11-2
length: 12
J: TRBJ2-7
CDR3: CASSPEAGQQYF

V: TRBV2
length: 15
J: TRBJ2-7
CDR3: CASSESGREAREQYF

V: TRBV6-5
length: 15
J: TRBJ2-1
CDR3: CASTRGGTPYNEQFF

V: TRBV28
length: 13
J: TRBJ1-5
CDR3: CASSDRTYQPQHF

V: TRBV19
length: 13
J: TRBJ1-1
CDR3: CASSAGQNTEAFF

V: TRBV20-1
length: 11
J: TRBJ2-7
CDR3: CSAWAQYEQYF

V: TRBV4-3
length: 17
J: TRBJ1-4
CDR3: CASSQGGGPRPNEKLFF

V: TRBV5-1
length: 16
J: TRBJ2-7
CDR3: CASSRGPPGQGHEQYF

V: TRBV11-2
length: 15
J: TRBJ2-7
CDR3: CASRKGGTSPHEQYF

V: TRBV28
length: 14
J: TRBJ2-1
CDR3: CASRRTGNHNEQFF

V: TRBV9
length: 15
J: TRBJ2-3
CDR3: CASSRSSDPTDTQYF

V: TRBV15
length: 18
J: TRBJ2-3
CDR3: CATSREALAGGFTDTQYF

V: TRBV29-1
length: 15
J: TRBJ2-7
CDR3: CSVEANRQGVSEQYF

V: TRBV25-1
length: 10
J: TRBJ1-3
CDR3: CGVGGNTIYF

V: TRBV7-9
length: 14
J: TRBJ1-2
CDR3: CASSLGGLLSGYTF

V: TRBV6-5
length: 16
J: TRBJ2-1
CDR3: CASSLGGERAYNEQFF

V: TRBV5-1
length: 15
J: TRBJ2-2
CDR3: CASSKGQFVTGELFF

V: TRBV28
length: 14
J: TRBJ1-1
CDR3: CASSGGGVNTEAFF

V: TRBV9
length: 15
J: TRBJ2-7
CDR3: CASSANVGPRYEQYF

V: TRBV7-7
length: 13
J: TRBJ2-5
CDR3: CASSWDREETQYF

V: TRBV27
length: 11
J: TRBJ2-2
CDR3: CASSFRGELFF

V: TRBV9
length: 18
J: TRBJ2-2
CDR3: CASSVRGLGTGDTGELFF

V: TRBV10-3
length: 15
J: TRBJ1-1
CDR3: CATEQGSYGGTEAFF

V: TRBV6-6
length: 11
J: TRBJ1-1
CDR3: CASSSGTEAFF

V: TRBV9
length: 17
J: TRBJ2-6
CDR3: CASSMGQGRSGANVLTF

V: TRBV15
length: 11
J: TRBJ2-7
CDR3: CATRLGLLQYF

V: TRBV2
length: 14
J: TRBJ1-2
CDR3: CASKSLGLAYGYTF

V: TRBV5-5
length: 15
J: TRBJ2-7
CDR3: CASSQTPGRLDEQYF

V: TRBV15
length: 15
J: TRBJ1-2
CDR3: CATSKKAGASYGYTF

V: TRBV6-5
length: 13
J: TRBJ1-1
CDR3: CASSYGDVTEAFF

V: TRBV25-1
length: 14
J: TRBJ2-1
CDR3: CASSRGVAYNEQFF